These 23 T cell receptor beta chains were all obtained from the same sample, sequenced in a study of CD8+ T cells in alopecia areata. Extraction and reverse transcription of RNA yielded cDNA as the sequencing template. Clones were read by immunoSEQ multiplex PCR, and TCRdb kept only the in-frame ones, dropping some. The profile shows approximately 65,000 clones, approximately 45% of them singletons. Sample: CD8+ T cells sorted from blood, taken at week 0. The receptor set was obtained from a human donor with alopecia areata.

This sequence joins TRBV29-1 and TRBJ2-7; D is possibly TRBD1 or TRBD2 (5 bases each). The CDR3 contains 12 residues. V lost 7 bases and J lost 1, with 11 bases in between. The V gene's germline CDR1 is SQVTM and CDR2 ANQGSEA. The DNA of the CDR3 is TGCAGCGCGGTGGGGGAGTCCTACGAGCAGTACTTC. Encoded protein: CSAVGESYEQYF.

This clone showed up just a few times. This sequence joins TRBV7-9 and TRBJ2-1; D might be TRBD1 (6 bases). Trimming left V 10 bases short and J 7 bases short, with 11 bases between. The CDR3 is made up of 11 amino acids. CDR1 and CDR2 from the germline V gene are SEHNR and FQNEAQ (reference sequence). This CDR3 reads CATYGQNEQFF. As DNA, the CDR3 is TGTGCCACCTATGGACAGAATGAGCAGTTCTTC.

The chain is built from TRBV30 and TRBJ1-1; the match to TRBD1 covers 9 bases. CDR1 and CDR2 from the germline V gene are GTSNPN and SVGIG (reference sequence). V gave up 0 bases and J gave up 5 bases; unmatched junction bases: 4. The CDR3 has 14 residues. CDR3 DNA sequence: TGTGCCTGGAGTGTAGGACAGGGGTATACTGAAGCTTTCTTT. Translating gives CAWSVGQGYTEAFF.

The CDR3 loop reads CASSYSKPPGETQYF. The CDR3 DNA is TGTGCCAGCAGTTACTCTAAGCCTCCGGGAGAGACCCAGTACTTC. The chain couples TRBV6-5 to TRBJ2-5; D gene ambiguous. CDR3 length: 15 residues. Per the germline V gene, CDR1 is MNHEY and CDR2 is SVGAGI. Trimming left V 0 bases short and J 4 bases short, with 12 bases between.

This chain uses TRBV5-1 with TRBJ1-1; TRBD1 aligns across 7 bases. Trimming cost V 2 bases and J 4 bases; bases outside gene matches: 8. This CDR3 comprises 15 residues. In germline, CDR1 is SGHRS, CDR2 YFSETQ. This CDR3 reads CASSFRGDLGTEAFF. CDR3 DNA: TGCGCCAGCAGCTTCAGGGGGGACCTAGGCACTGAAGCTTTCTTT.

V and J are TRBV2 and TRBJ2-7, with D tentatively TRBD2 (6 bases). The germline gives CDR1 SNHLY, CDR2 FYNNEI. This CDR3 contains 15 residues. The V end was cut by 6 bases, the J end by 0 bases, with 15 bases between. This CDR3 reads CASRGLAGSSYEQYF. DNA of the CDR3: TGTGCCAGCAGGGGTTTGGCGGGGTCCTCCTACGAGCAGTACTTC.

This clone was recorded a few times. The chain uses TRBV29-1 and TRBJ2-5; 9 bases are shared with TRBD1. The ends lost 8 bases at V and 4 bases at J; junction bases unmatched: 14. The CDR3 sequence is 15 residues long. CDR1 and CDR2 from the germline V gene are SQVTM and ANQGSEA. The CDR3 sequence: CSLMDRGKMGETQYF. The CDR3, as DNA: TGCAGCCTCATGGACAGGGGCAAGATGGGAGAGACCCAGTACTTC.

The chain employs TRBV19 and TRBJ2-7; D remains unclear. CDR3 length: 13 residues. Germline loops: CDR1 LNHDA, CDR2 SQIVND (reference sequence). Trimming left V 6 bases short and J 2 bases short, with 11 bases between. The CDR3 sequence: CASRQGSTYEQYF. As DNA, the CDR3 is TGTGCCAGTAGACAAGGTTCGACCTACGAGCAGTACTTC.

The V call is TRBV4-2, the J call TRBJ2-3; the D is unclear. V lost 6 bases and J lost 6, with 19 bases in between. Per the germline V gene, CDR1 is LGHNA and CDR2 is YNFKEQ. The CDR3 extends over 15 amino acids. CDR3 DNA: TGTGCCAGCAGTCCCACCGTGCTTGCTGGTGATACGCAGTATTTT. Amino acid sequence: CASSPTVLAGDTQYF.

The CDR3 DNA reads TGTGCCAGCAGTTTCCGGGGTGCGGTCACTGAAGCTTTCTTT. It codes for CASSFRGAVTEAFF. This chain links TRBV28 with TRBJ1-1; D gene ambiguous. Germline V gene lookup returns CDR1 MDHEN and CDR2 SYDVKM. The V end lost 3 bases, the J end lost 4 bases, and 12 bases lay between the germline ends. This CDR3 has 14 residues.

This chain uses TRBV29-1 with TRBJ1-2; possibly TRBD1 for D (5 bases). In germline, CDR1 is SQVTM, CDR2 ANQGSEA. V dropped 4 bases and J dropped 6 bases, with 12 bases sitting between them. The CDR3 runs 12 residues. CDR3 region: CSVGGTRNGYTF. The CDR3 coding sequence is TGCAGCGTTGGGGGGACGAGGAATGGCTACACCTTC. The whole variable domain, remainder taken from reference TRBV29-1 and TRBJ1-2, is SAVISQKPSRDICQRGTSLTIQCQVDSQVTMMFWYRQQPGQSLTLIATANQGSEATYESGFVIDKFPISRPNLTFSTLTVSNMSPEDSSIYLCSVGGTRNGYTFGSGTRLTVV.

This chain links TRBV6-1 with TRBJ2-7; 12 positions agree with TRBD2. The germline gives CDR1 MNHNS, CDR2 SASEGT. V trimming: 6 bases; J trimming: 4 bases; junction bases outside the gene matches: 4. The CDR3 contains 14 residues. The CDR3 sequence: CASSSSGRGYEQYF. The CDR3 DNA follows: TGTGCCAGCAGCTCTAGCGGGAGGGGGTACGAGCAGTACTTC.

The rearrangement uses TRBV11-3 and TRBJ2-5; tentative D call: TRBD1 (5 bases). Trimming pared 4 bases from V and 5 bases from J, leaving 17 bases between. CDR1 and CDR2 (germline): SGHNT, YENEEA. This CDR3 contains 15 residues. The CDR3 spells CASSSATEPGETQYF. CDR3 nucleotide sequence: TGTGCCAGCAGCTCCGCAACGGAACCAGGGGAGACCCAGTACTTC.

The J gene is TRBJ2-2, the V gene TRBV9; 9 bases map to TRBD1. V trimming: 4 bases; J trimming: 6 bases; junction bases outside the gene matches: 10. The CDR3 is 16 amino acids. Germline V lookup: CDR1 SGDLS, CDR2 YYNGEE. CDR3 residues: CASSSYRDRVAGELFF. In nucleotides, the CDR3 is TGTGCCAGCAGCTCCTACCGGGACAGGGTAGCCGGGGAGCTGTTTTTT.

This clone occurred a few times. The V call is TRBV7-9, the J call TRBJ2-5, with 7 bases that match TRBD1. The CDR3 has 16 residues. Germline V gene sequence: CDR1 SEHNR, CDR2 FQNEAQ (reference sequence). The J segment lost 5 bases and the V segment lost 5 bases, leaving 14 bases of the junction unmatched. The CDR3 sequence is CASSTRQGSLGETQYF. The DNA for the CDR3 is TGTGCCAGCAGCACCAGACAGGGATCTTTGGGGGAGACCCAGTACTTC. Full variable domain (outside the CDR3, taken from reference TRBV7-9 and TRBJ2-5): DTGVSQNPRHKITKRGQNVTFRCDPISEHNRLYWYRQTLGQGPEFLTYFQNEAQLEKSRLLSDRFSAERPKGSFSTLEIQRTEQGDSAMYLCASSTRQGSLGETQYFGPGTRLLVL.

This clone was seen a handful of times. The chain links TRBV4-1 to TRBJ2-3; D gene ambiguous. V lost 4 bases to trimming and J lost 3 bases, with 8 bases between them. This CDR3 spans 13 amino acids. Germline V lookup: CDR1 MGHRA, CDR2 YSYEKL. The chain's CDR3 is CASSLIYTDTQYF. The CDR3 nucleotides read TGCGCCAGCAGCCTTATCTATACAGATACGCAGTATTTT.

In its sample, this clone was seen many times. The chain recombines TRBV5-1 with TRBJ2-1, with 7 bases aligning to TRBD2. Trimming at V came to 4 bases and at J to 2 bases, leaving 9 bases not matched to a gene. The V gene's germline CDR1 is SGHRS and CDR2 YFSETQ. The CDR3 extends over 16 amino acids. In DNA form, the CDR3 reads TGCGCCAGCAGCCTCACCGGGACTACCGCCTACAATGAGCAGTTCTTC. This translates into CASSLTGTTAYNEQFF.

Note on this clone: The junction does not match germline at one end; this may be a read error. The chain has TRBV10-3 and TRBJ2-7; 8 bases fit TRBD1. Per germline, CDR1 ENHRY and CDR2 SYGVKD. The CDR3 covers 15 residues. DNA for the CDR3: TGTGCCAGCAGTTTCCCCGGACAGGGCCTCTACGAGCAGTACTTC. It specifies CASSFPGQGLYEQYF.

CDR3 residues: CASTVGIAKNIQYF. DNA of the CDR3: TGTGCCAGCACGGTGGGAATAGCCAAAAACATTCAGTACTTC. The V call is TRBV5-5, the J call TRBJ2-4; the D is unclear. V dropped 6 bases and J dropped 0 bases, with 10 bases sitting between them. Per germline, CDR1 SGHKS and CDR2 YYEKEE (reference sequence). This CDR3 has 14 residues.

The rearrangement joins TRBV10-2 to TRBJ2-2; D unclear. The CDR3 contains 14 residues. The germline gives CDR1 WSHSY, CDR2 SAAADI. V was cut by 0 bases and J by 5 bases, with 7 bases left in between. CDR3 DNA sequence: TGCGCCAGCAGTGAGTCGAGCCCAACCGGGGAGCTGTTTTTT. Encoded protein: CASSESSPTGELFF.

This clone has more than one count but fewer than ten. The DNA of the CDR3 is TGTGCCAGCAGTGACCCTGGACAGCCCAGCTCCTACAATGAGCAGTTCTTC. This sequence encodes CASSDPGQPSSYNEQFF. The V call is TRBV6-1, the J call TRBJ2-1; TRBD1 might be the D (6 bases). This CDR3 has 17 amino acids. V lost 3 bases to trimming and J lost 0 bases, with 15 bases between them. CDR1 is MNHNS and CDR2 is SASEGT in the germline V gene.

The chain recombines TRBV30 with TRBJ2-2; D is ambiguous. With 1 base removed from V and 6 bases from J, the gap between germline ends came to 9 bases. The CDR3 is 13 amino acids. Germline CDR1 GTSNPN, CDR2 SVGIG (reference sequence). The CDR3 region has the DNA TGTGCCTGGAGTGAAGGAACTGCCGGGGAGCTGTTTTTT. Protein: CAWSEGTAGELFF.

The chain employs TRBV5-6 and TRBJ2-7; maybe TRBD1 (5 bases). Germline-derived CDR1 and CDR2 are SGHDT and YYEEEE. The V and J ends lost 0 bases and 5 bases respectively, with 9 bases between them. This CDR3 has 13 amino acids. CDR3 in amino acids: CASSLEGVNEQYF. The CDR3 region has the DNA TGTGCCAGCAGCTTGGAAGGGGTAAACGAGCAGTACTTC.